This T cell receptor (beta chain) is drawn from a study of identical twins' blood T cells. For the study at large: About 6 alpha and about six beta libraries together yielded about 52 million reads.

Via MiXCR, TCRdb re-called the 5' RACE reads, giving one row per CDR3 protein. The sample records hundreds of thousands of distinct CDR3 sequences, 28% being singletons. Study results and caveats: Out-of-frame TCRbeta clonotypes reportedly had markedly more similar V usage in twins than unrelated donors. Environmental influences on twin similarity could not be excluded.

Trimming left V 2 bases short and J 1 base short, with 5 bases between. There are 13 residues in the CDR3. Germline V gene data show CDR1 as ENHRY and CDR2 as SYGVKD. The sample holds a few counts of this clonotype. The target antigen is unknown. Sequenced: PBMCs. The V and J genes are TRBV10-3 and TRBJ1-1; D might be TRBD1 (5 bases). The source of this sequence is a woman aged 18 to 49 in good health. The CDR3 DNA is TGTGCCATCAGTGAGGGGGGGAACACTGAAGCTTTCTTT. Translation: CAISEGGNTEAFF.